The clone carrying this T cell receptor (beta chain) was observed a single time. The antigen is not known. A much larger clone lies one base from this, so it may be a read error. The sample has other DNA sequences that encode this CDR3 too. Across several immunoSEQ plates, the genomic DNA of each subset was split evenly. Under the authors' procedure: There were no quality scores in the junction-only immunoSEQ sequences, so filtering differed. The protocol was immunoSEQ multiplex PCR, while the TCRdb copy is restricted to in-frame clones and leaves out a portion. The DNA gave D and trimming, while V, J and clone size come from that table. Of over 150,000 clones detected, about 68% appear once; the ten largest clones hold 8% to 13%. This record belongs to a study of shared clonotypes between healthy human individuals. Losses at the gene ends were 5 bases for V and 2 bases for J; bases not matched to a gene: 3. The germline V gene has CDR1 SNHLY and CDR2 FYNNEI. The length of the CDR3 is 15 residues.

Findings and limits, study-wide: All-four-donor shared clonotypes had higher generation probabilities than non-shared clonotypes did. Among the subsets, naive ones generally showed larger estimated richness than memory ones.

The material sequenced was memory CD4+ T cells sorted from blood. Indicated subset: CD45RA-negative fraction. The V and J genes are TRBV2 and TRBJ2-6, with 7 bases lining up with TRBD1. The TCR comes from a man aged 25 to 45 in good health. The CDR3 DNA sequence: TGTGCCAGCAGTCTCGACAGGGCTGGGGCCAACGTCCTGACTTTC. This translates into CASSLDRAGANVLTF.